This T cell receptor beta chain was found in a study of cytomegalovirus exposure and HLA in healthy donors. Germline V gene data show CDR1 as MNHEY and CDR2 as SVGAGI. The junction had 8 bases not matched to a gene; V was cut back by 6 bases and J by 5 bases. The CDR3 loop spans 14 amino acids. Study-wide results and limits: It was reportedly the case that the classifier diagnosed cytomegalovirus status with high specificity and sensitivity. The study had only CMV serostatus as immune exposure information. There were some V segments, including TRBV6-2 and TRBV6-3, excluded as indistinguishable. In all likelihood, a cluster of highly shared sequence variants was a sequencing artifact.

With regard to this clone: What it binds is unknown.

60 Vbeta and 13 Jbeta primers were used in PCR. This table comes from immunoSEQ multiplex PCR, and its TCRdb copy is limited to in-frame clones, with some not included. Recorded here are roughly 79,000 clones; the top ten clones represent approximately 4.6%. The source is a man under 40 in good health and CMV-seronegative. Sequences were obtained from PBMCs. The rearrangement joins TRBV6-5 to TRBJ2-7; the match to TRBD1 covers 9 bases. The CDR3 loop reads CASSLGTGFNEQYF. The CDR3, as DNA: TGTGCCAGCAGCCTCGGGACAGGGTTTAACGAGCAGTACTTC.